The TCR beta chain described here comes from a study of Ad26.COV2.S vaccination and SARS-CoV-2 variants. Overall study results and limits: Substantial breadth was reportedly displayed by spike-specific CD8+ and CD4+ T cell responses after vaccination. Total responses of T cells may have been underestimated by the analyses of TCR breadth and depth.

Treatment: approximately 18 received Ad26.COV2.S at low or high dose, single or two shots; several received placebo; per-sample allocation not given. Day 63 after the first injection of vaccine or placebo was the sampling time. The CDR3 is made up of 18 amino acids. The V and J ends lost 1 base and 5 bases, in that order; junction bases with no gene match: 5. Looked up from germline, CDR1 is SGHTA and CDR2 is FQGTGA. The table came from immunoSEQ multiplex PCR; TCRdb's copy has only in-frame clones and leaves some out. This table has approximately 300,000 clones, around four fifths appearing once. As regards this clone: Its antigen is undetermined.

The rearrangement uses TRBV7-3 and TRBJ2-2; 15 bases agree with TRBD2. This TCR derives from a person aged 18-60 years who received the Ad26.COV2.S COVID-19 vaccine or a placebo. The source material was peripheral blood, sampled in a trial of Ad26.COV2.S vaccine versus placebo. This CDR3 is CASSLSGTSGGRTGELFF. The CDR3, as DNA: TGTGCCAGCAGCTTAAGTGGGACTAGCGGGGGGCGTACCGGGGAGCTGTTTTTT.